What follows are 19 T cell receptor beta chains derived from one specimen sequenced in a study of T cell repertoires in cytomegalovirus infection. TCRdb independently ran MiXCR on the reads; one entry per CDR3 protein. The sample has more than 150,000 distinct CDR3 sequences; around a quarter are singletons. The sequencing input was PBMCs. The source of these receptors is a human donor in good health (CMV status not recorded). Some clones in this sample may be carry-over from other donors' samples.

The genes are TRBV29-1 and TRBJ2-5; 10 bases fit TRBD1. The CDR3 totals 14 residues. V was clipped by 3 bases and J by 1 base; unmatched bases: 2. Germline lookup yields CDR1 SQVTM and CDR2 ANQGSEA. The DNA of the CDR3 is TGCAGCGTTGACCGGACAGGGGGCCAAGAGACCCAGTACTTC. This sequence encodes CSVDRTGGQETQYF.

This clonotype appeared many times. In DNA form, the CDR3 reads TGTGCCAGCGGCTGGAGCTCCTATAATTCACCCCTCCACTTT. Translated, it gives CASGWSSYNSPLHF. The chain joins TRBV12-3 or TRBV12-4 to TRBJ1-6, with D unresolved. The V and J ends lost 8 bases and 0 bases respectively, with 8 bases between them. The CDR3 covers 14 residues.

This clonotype has only a few counts. This chain links TRBV12-5 with TRBJ2-5; no clear D. The V end was cut by 4 bases, the J end by 5 bases, with 8 bases between. This CDR3 has 12 residues. The germline CDR1 and CDR2 sequences are LGHNT and FRNRAP. CDR3 amino acids: CASGSQSETQYF. The DNA of the CDR3 is TGTGCTAGTGGTTCCCAATCCGAGACCCAGTACTTC.

V usage is TRBV11-2 and J usage is TRBJ2-7; D gene uncertain. Germline lookup yields CDR1 SGHAT and CDR2 FQNNGV. The CDR3 totals 15 residues. V was trimmed by 8 bases and J by 8 bases, leaving 25 bases between them. The CDR3 nucleotides read TGTGCCAGCTCAAGAATACGAAGGGCTAGGGAAAAGCAGTACTTC. Its protein product is CASSRIRRAREKQYF.

This clonotype was seen a few times. V and J are TRBV3-1 and TRBJ2-1; D not resolved. Trimming cost V 0 bases and J 5 bases, with 8 bases left between them. Germline V gene lookup returns CDR1 LGHDT and CDR2 YNNKEL (reference sequence). This CDR3 spans 14 amino acids. The CDR3 sequence is CASSQESQHNEQFF. As DNA, the CDR3 is TGTGCCAGCAGCCAAGAAAGCCAGCACAATGAGCAGTTCTTC.

Only a few counts were recorded for this clonotype. The J gene is TRBJ2-1, the V gene TRBV7-2; TRBD2 agrees at 8 bases. V trimming: 1 base; J trimming: 6 bases; junction bases outside the gene matches: 8. CDR3 length: 16 amino acids. Germline V gene sequence: CDR1 SGHTA, CDR2 FQGNSA. The CDR3 reads CASSLDKPSGSNEQFF. The DNA for the CDR3 is TGTGCCAGCAGCTTAGATAAGCCTAGCGGGTCCAATGAGCAGTTCTTC.

V and J are TRBV9 and TRBJ2-7, with TRBD2 identical over 9 bases. Germline V gene data show CDR1 as SGDLS and CDR2 as YYNGEE. There are 15 residues in the CDR3. J gave up 6 bases and V 1 base, and 8 bases lay outside the gene matches. The CDR3 region has the DNA TGTGCCAGCAGCGTACTGGCGGGAGGGCCGAGCGAGCAGTACTTC. Amino acids: CASSVLAGGPSEQYF.

V gene TRBV19 combines with J gene TRBJ2-1; 7 bases align to TRBD1. The CDR3 loop spans 16 amino acids. Germline values: CDR1 LNHDA, CDR2 SQIVND (reference sequence). V lost 3 bases and J lost 7; bases outside the gene matches: 12. The CDR3 nucleotides read TGTGCCAGTAGTATCCGGACAGGCAGCAGCTTAAATGAGCAGTTCTTC. It specifies CASSIRTGSSLNEQFF.

CDR3 in amino acids: CATSGPGQGADTQYF. The CDR3 nucleotides are TGTGCCACCAGCGGACCGGGACAGGGGGCAGATACGCAGTATTTT. The chain is built from TRBV15 and TRBJ2-3, with TRBD1 identical over 11 bases. Germline V lookup: CDR1 LNHNV, CDR2 YYDKDF (reference sequence). This CDR3 comprises 15 residues. With 5 bases clipped from V and 4 bases from J, the junction kept 5 bases outside the gene matches.

This clonotype was observed a handful of times. The rearrangement joins TRBV28 to TRBJ1-2; a weak D match, TRBD1 (5 bases). The CDR3 loop spans 14 amino acids. From germline, CDR1 is MDHEN and CDR2 SYDVKM. V lost 3 bases, J lost 5 bases, and 13 bases lay in between. The CDR3 DNA follows: TGTGCCAGCAGTTTGGTGGGCAGACAGTATGGCTACACCTTC. Translating gives CASSLVGRQYGYTF.

This clonotype has just a few counts. V usage is TRBV28 and J usage is TRBJ1-2; D is perhaps TRBD1 (5 bases). The germline V gene encodes CDR1 MDHEN and CDR2 SYDVKM. V was pared by 2 bases and J by 0 bases, with 13 bases between. The CDR3 runs 16 residues. The CDR3 coding sequence is TGTGCCAGCAGTTTAAGGTCAGGGCTCTCTAACTATGGCTACACCTTC. It yields the protein CASSLRSGLSNYGYTF.

The chain links TRBV12-3 or TRBV12-4 to TRBJ1-2; 8 bases are shared with TRBD1. The length of the CDR3 is 15 residues. The trim removed 2 bases at V and 5 bases at J, leaving 7 bases unmatched. The CDR3 DNA is TGTGCCAGCAGTTTAAGGGTGAGGACAGGGTATGGCTACACCTTC. It yields the protein CASSLRVRTGYGYTF.

This clonotype has a handful of counts. V and J are TRBV28 and TRBJ1-5, with a weak D call TRBD1 (6 bases). The V gene's germline CDR1 is MDHEN and CDR2 SYDVKM. V was pared by 7 bases and J by 3 bases, with 16 bases between. The CDR3 runs 15 residues. The CDR3 protein is CASIPSAGVNQPQHF. The CDR3 DNA sequence: TGTGCCAGCATCCCATCAGCAGGGGTCAATCAGCCCCAGCATTTT.

The table lists this clonotype with a few counts. At one end the junction does not follow the germline gene, possibly because of a read error. The chain uses TRBV15 and TRBJ2-3; 7 bases align to TRBD2. The CDR3 covers 16 residues. Germline CDR1 is LNHNV and CDR2 is YYDKDF (reference sequence). This CDR3 is CATSREWGGRADTQYF. The DNA for the CDR3 is TGTGCCACCAGCCGAGAGTGGGGCGGGAGAGCAGATACGCAGTATTTT.

J is TRBJ2-1 and V is TRBV20-1, with 9 bases lining up with TRBD1. The V segment lost 0 bases and the J segment 3 bases; nucleotides outside the gene matches: 6. The CDR3 has 16 residues. CDR1 and CDR2 from the germline V gene are DFQATT and SNEGSKA (reference sequence). Written as DNA, the CDR3 is TGCAGTGCTAGAGACCGGACAGGGGCGAACTACAATGAGCAGTTCTTC. Protein: CSARDRTGANYNEQFF.

This clonotype was observed many times. The chain employs TRBV7-8 and TRBJ2-3; perhaps TRBD1 as D (5 bases). With 4 bases removed from V and 2 bases from J, the gap between germline ends came to 10 bases. CDR1 and CDR2 from the germline V gene are SGHVS and FQNEAQ. This CDR3 region has 14 residues. The CDR3 bases are TGTGCCAGCAGCTCTACGACAGCCACAGATACGCAGTATTTT. It translates to CASSSTTATDTQYF.

This clonotype occurred many times. The CDR3 nucleotides are TGTGCCAGCAGCTCTTCTCGCGGGGGTTTGGGCACTGAAGCTTTCTTT. Translating gives CASSSSRGGLGTEAFF. V usage is TRBV7-2 and J usage is TRBJ1-1, with D possibly being TRBD1 (5 bases). The CDR3 extends over 16 amino acids. Trimming removed 4 bases at V and 4 bases at J, with 19 bases between. The germline V gene encodes CDR1 SGHTA and CDR2 FQGNSA.

V and J are TRBV28 and TRBJ2-5; no reliable D call. From germline, CDR1 is MDHEN and CDR2 SYDVKM. The V end lost 6 bases, the J end lost 5 bases, and 10 bases lay between the germline ends. The CDR3 runs 12 residues. The CDR3 region is CASSPLLETQYF. The CDR3 nucleotides are TGTGCCAGCAGCCCCCTCCTCGAGACCCAGTACTTC.

This clonotype appeared a few times. The V and J genes are TRBV12-3 or TRBV12-4 and TRBJ2-7, with 10 bases identical to TRBD1. J lost 5 bases, V lost 8 bases, and 3 bases had no gene match. The CDR3 sequence is 12 residues long. This CDR3 reads CASATGGHEQYF. The CDR3 nucleotides read TGTGCCAGCGCGACAGGGGGCCACGAGCAGTACTTC.